This record covers a single T cell receptor beta chain. One end of the junction does not line up with germline, which may come from a read error. TCRbeta library preparation incorporated unique molecular identifiers. TCRdb recomputed calls from the PCR reads with MiXCR, one row per CDR3 protein. This table has about 540,000 distinct CDR3 sequences, around 18% appearing once. The data were taken from a study of T-cell reconstitution after alpha-beta-depleted transplantation in children. CDR3 length: 15 residues. Per the germline V gene, CDR1 is SEHNR and CDR2 is FQNEAQ (reference sequence). V and J are TRBV7-9 and TRBJ2-2, with 10 bases lining up with TRBD2. This clonotype was obtained from a human donor who donated a stem cell graft to a child with acute lymphoblastic leukemia. Sequenced here: PBMCs from the stem cell graft donor, sampled from the stem cell graft. CDR3 DNA: TGTGCCAGCAGCCTAGCGGGAGTGTTCACCGGGGAGCTGTTTTTT. Amino acids: CASSLAGVFTGELFF.